This T cell receptor (beta chain) stems from a study of cytomegalovirus exposure and HLA in healthy donors (dated by TCRdb to 2016 to 2017). About the study as a whole: An earlier analysis of several hundred of the donors reported approximately 300 Gb of sequence data and 117 million unique TCR beta sequences from some 180 million T cells. Roughly 320 gigabases of sequencing data and 91 million or so unique TCR sequences made up an early release that covered nearly 650 HLA-typed donors. The genetic ancestry cluster associated with self-reported Caucasian donors included 81% of the approximately 400 genotyped donors. The study aimed to test whether signatures of past pathogen exposure could be identified by cataloging public T cell receptors. The study profiled the T cell repertoires of under 700 subjects by immunosequencing and related them to cytomegalovirus serostatus. Besides the first cohort of 666 subjects, a separate validation cohort made up of 120 or so different subjects was used. The study combined high-throughput TCR immunosequencing, statistical association of individual TCRs with disease status, and machine learning to predict cytomegalovirus infection status. A later analysis re-analyzed previously published TCR beta repertoires from several hundred donors and added high-resolution HLA genotyping to study TCR occurrence patterns. The later analysis used no new phenotypic data to find candidate immune exposures, relying instead on TCR beta sequences and their occurrence across donors. In an earlier analysis of roughly 540 of the donors, high-throughput TCR beta sequencing was used to judge whether each TCR beta V gene segment behaved as functional or pseudogenic. Donor age, sex, ethnicity and CMV serostatus were compiled alongside the repertoire data. Genome-wide SNP genotypes for about three fifths of the roughly 700 donors were used in a later genetic analysis, which treated that subset as a discovery cohort. Every discovery cohort repertoire had been produced on one sequencing platform. HLA typing covered class I and class II loci at four-digit resolution. Typing coverage differed by locus: A, B, C, DRB1 and DQB1 were typed in about 629-640 donors, DQA1 in 500 to 550, DPA1 in 606, and DPB1 in just under 490. Several DR-DQ haplotypes were handled as single units for association and clustering, since linkage in the cohort was strong. On average, roughly 250,000 unique TCR beta nucleotide sequences were sequenced per donor among a few hundred genotyped donors of the cohort, with about 17% of those sequences being non-productive.

Remarks on this clone: What this receptor recognizes is not known. Per-base quality was not reported, and no clone a single base away is much larger than it.

V loses 0 bases at its end and J loses 2 bases; junction bases beyond the gene matches: 8. CDR3 length: 18 amino acids, cysteine to phenylalanine. Of all the DNA, just the CDR3 is kept, 54 bases in frame from base 1. CDR1 and CDR2 (MGHRA, YSYEKL) derive from the germline V gene. Library preparation was by the immunoSEQ multiplex PCR assay. A mixture of 60 forward primers for TCR Vbeta segments and 13 reverse primers for TCR Jbeta segments was used in the multiplex PCR. A multiplex PCR assay on genomic DNA amplified the CDR3 region of rearranged TCR beta genes. On the Illumina HiSeq System, the amplified TCR beta libraries were sequenced as 87-base-pair reads. The study's processing was this. A later analysis counted about 80 million unique TCR beta chains across the 650 to 800 repertoires, and some 11 million of these chains were shared by at least two donors. A nearest-neighbor algorithm error-corrected the raw reads and collapsed the reads into unique sequences, merging closely related sequences to remove PCR and sequencing errors. Alignment of CDR3 sequences to IMGT reference sequences was used to assign V, D and J gene segments. Each retained sequence needed at least a six-nucleotide match to both a V gene segment and a J gene segment. A rearrangement counted as productive if the CDR3 had no stop codons and remained in frame with V and J, and every other rearrangement counted as non-productive. Following IMGT convention, CDR3 was defined as the stretch from the second conserved V-encoded cysteine up to the conserved J-encoded phenylalanine. Sequences without an unambiguous match to a single V gene segment were excluded from the earlier analysis of several hundred of the donors. In an earlier analysis of approximately 560 of the donors, a V segment was called functional when productive rearrangements were above 56.7%, and segregating when the standard deviation between donors exceeded 5%. A statistical classification framework was built for diagnosing cytomegalovirus status from the catalog of TCR beta chain sequences. In a later analysis, V and J genes were assigned by comparing TCR nucleotide sequences against IMGT/GENE-DB human TR gene sequences. The TCRdist pipeline was used in a later analysis to assign CDR3 sequences and most-parsimonious VDJ recombination scenarios. In a later analysis, each TCR beta chain was defined by its CDR3 amino acid sequence together with its V-gene family, and reads without a unique V-gene family were excluded. A later analysis removed several hundred highly shared, low-generation-probability nucleotide sequences to deal with suspected cross-contamination and a sequencing artifact. For each public chain, a later analysis derived a clonal expansion index from normalized ranks of inferred template counts within each repertoire. In a later analysis, generation probabilities were computed using a VDJ recombination model fitted to out-of-frame rearrangements, and the results were checked against IGoR. A later analysis scored TCR-TCR, TCR-HLA and TCR-CMV co-occurrence with hypergeometric tests, applying a repertoire-size bias correction to TCR pairs. False discovery rates were estimated in a later analysis by permuting HLA or CMV assignments 20 times. In a later analysis, co-occurring TCRs were grouped with DBSCAN, and TCRdist sequence similarity was added when clustering was performed within HLA-allele-positive subsets. Repertoires with fewer than 30,000 or more than 120,000 public chains were left out of co-occurrence clustering, as were a handful of repertoires with anomalous nucleotide sharing. TCRdb mirrors the immuneACCESS table, restricted to in-frame sequences. Some clones are absent from its copies; in checked studies, under half trace to an unresolved V gene, and the reason for the others is unknown. The DNA was the basis for D and trimming; V, J and clone size are from that table. The sample has a few hundred thousand clones on record, around 80% of them singletons. The top ten clonotypes cover 0.2% to 0.25% of the sample.

Broad study findings and their caveats: The only immune exposure information available for the cohort was CMV serostatus. An earlier analysis of roughly 570 of the donors showed that most TCR beta V segments appeared in productive rearrangements either about 87% or about 30% of the time, which broadly matched IMGT annotations. Some IMGT-functional V segments, including TRBV6-2 and TRBV6-3, could not be told apart with the 87-base-pair reads, so those segments were excluded. While some public TCRs were present in many individuals, most TCR sequences turned up only very rarely across donors. Several of the top co-occurrence clusters appeared to be linked to parvovirus B19, influenza, CMV and Epstein-Barr virus, according to a later analysis. The sequencing pipeline was judged likely to have produced a cluster of highly shared sequence variants as a technical artifact. It was suggested by the authors that the approach could potentially be generalized to other disease states and immunological phenotypes. In a later analysis, more than 15,000 TCR beta sequences were associated with specific HLA alleles at a false discovery rate of 0.05. Roughly uniform sequencing depth across donors was assumed in presence/absence analyses, although this assumption may not hold. A few of the identified cytomegalovirus-associated TCR beta chains were confirmed in vitro to be specific for cytomegalovirus antigens. A later analysis found that TCR association rates varied across HLA loci, with DRB1 alleles showing the most associated TCRs and HLA-C alleles the fewest. In a later analysis, HLA-associated TCR beta chains were found to be more clonally expanded and to have lower generation probabilities than equally common non-associated chains. In both the original and validation cohorts, the classifier was reported to diagnose cytomegalovirus status with high specificity and sensitivity. A further reported finding was that TCR beta sequences accurately predicted the HLA-A and HLA-B alleles for most subjects in the first cohort. A later analysis found that most CMV-associated TCR beta chains appeared HLA-restricted, with HLA associations seemingly driven largely by CMV exposure. Correlated functional status among segregating V segments might be attributable to linkage disequilibrium, but an unknown experimental factor could not be ruled out. A later genetic analysis associated a missense DCLRE1C variant with V-gene and J-gene trimming of TCR beta chains, and an independent cohort replicated the association. About 17 rarely observed V segments, including chromosome 9 orphons, were excluded from the earlier analysis of approximately 600 of the donors because counts were too low. Because some donors lacked HLA typing at each locus, the association tests relied only on the typed subset. This cohort had only TCR beta chains sequenced, and the lack of alpha or paired-chain data limited which features could be detected. A total of 150 to 200 TCR beta chains were listed by the study as associated with cytomegalovirus. A later genetic analysis reported fewer N-insertions in productive TCRs among donors in an Asian-associated ancestry cluster than the roughly 700-donor mean. When HLA alleles, especially DR and DQ, strongly co-occurred, TCR associations were difficult to assign to individual alleles.

The cohort consisted of 600 or so healthy bone marrow donors. All cohort members were sampled while nominally healthy, although unrecorded immune exposures were likely present. The donor tested CMV seronegative and was one of the 352 seronegative cohort members. A peripheral blood sample was collected from each donor, and TCR beta sequencing was performed on peripheral blood mononuclear cells. The Qiagen DNeasy Blood Extraction Kit was used to extract genomic DNA from the blood cell samples. The sample consisted of PBMCs. The TCR originated in a girl between 2 and 10 years old in good health and CMV-seronegative. Rearrangement joined TRBV4-1 to TRBJ1-3; 9 of the junction bases match TRBD1. The encoded CDR3 is CASSQDRDRVPTGNTIYF. The DNA sequence follows: TGCGCCAGCAGCCAAGATCGGGACAGGGTTCCGACTGGAAACACCATATATTTT.